The 20 T cell receptor beta chains reported below all come from one sample, sequenced in a study of shared clonotypes between healthy human individuals. Profiled with immunoSEQ multiplex PCR; TCRdb holds only in-frame clones, not every one. The table records about 2.2 million clones, just over 90% of them present only once. CD8 cells regarded as naive lacked CD45RO, were positively chosen for CCR7, and omitted terminally differentiated effector memory CD45RA+ cells. Sequenced input: naive CD8+ T cells from PBMCs. These receptors were collected from a man younger than 35 in good health. Some clones in this sample may be carry-over from other donors' samples.

To note about this clone: This specimen includes other DNA sequences encoding the same CDR3. The V gene is TRBV7-9, the J gene TRBJ2-7; no firm D call. CDR3 size: 12 residues. From germline, CDR1 is SEHNR and CDR2 FQNEAQ (reference sequence). Trimming removed 6 bases from V and 3 bases from J, with 9 bases in between. CDR3 loop: CASSPTVYEQYF. The DNA of the CDR3 is TGTGCCAGCAGTCCAACAGTCTACGAGCAGTACTTC.

This sequence joins TRBV7-9 and TRBJ2-5; D ambiguous. Trimming removed 5 bases at V and 3 bases at J, with 10 bases between. The CDR3 spans 13 residues. Germline CDR1 SEHNR, CDR2 FQNEAQ (reference sequence). The chain's CDR3 is CASSTSLEETQYF. In DNA, the CDR3 is TGTGCCAGCAGCACCTCACTCGAAGAGACCCAGTACTTC.

The chain has TRBV11-2 and TRBJ2-1; 7 nucleotides align to TRBD2. The CDR3 has 17 amino acids. Per the germline V gene, CDR1 is SGHAT and CDR2 is FQNNGV. Trimming at V came to 2 bases and at J to 0 bases, leaving 7 bases not matched to a gene. The CDR3 coding sequence is TGTGCCAGCAGCTTAAGACGGGGGGAGAGCTCCTACAATGAGCAGTTCTTC. It encodes CASSLRRGESSYNEQFF.

The chain couples TRBV7-8 to TRBJ2-1, with 14 bases that match TRBD2. The CDR3 runs to 19 residues. Germline-derived CDR1 and CDR2 are SGHVS and FQNEAQ. V was clipped by 5 bases and J by 9 bases; unmatched bases: 18. The CDR3 DNA is TGTGCCAGCAGCCCGGGACTAGCGGGAGTTGATGTGGAGTATAGTGAGCAGTTCTTC. This encodes CASSPGLAGVDVEYSEQFF.

This chain joins TRBV6-5 and TRBJ1-2; tentative D call: TRBD1 (6 bases). The V end was cut by 0 bases, the J end by 8 bases, with 16 bases between. From germline, CDR1 is MNHEY and CDR2 SVGAGI. CDR3 length: 15 amino acids. The CDR3 is CASSYSKLGAEGYTF. CDR3 coding DNA: TGTGCCAGCAGTTACTCGAAATTGGGGGCTGAAGGCTACACCTTC.

This clone has a single count. V and J are TRBV29-1 and TRBJ2-1, with 7 bases identical to TRBD1. V lost 3 bases to trimming and J lost 5 bases; unmatched junction nucleotides: 7. The germline V gene encodes CDR1 SQVTM and CDR2 ANQGSEA. The CDR3 is 14 residues long. In DNA, the CDR3 is TGCAGCGTTGATGGGGACAGAGGGAACAATGAGCAGTTCTTC. This translates into CSVDGDRGNNEQFF.

The V and J genes are TRBV9 and TRBJ2-3; 12 bases agree with TRBD2. V lost 0 bases and J lost 0; bases outside the gene matches: 8. From germline, CDR1 is SGDLS and CDR2 YYNGEE. This CDR3 has 19 amino acids. CDR3 in amino acids: CASSVERGGLAGSTDTQYF. Written as DNA, the CDR3 is TGTGCCAGCAGCGTAGAGAGGGGAGGACTAGCGGGAAGCACAGATACGCAGTATTTT.

The rearrangement uses TRBV19 and TRBJ2-1; possibly TRBD1 for D (6 bases). Germline-derived CDR1 and CDR2 are LNHDA and SQIVND (reference sequence). V lost 7 bases, J lost 6 bases, and 19 bases lay in between. The CDR3 is 15 residues long. The DNA of the CDR3 is TGTGCCAGTAACAGGGACGACGAAAGAGGCAATGAGCAGTTCTTC. Its protein is CASNRDDERGNEQFF.

The chain links TRBV19 to TRBJ2-1; D unclear. CDR3 size: 16 residues. V lost 3 bases, J lost 2 bases, and 14 bases lay in between. CDR1 is LNHDA and CDR2 is SQIVND in the germline V gene (reference sequence). The CDR3 sequence: CASSISALAAYNEQFF. The CDR3, as DNA: TGTGCCAGTAGTATTTCAGCACTGGCAGCCTACAATGAGCAGTTCTTC.

The chain joins TRBV5-4 to TRBJ2-5; the D call may be TRBD1 or TRBD2 (5 bases each). The CDR3 is 15 residues long. V was clipped by 4 bases and J by 3 bases, with 16 bases between them. CDR1 is SGHNT and CDR2 is YYREEE in the germline V gene (reference sequence). The CDR3, as DNA: TGTGCCAGCAGCCCCGAGGGGAGTCTAGAAGAGACCCAGTACTTC. Translation: CASSPEGSLEETQYF.

This clone occurred a few times. The genes are TRBV9 and TRBJ1-1, with 9 positions matching TRBD1. Losses at the gene ends were 3 bases for V and 3 bases for J; bases not matched to a gene: 6. This CDR3 comprises 15 residues. CDR1 is SGDLS, CDR2 YYNGEE, per germline. As DNA, the CDR3 is TGTGCCAGCAGCGAGTGGACAGGGGCGGACACTGAAGCTTTCTTT. Encoded protein: CASSEWTGADTEAFF.

This chain's CDR3 is CASSLSPYGNEQFF. CDR3 bases: TGTGCCAGCAGTTTATCCCCATATGGGAATGAGCAGTTCTTC. This sequence joins TRBV27 and TRBJ2-1; D is undetermined. Germline V gene lookup returns CDR1 MNHEY and CDR2 SMNVEV (reference sequence). The CDR3 extends over 14 amino acids. Trimming cost V 0 bases and J 7 bases, with 10 bases left between them.

The chain combines TRBV27 with TRBJ2-1; 9 positions match TRBD2. Losses at the gene ends were 4 bases for V and 7 bases for J; bases not matched to a gene: 11. Germline V CDR1 and CDR2: MNHEY, SMNVEV (reference sequence). The CDR3 loop spans 16 amino acids. The CDR3 nucleotides read TGTGCCAGCAGTTACAGCCGCGGGAGGGCCGGAAATGAGCAGTTCTTC. This translates into CASSYSRGRAGNEQFF.

The J gene is TRBJ2-2, the V gene TRBV6-7; no clear D. TRBV6-7 is placed among ORFs of uncertain function. CDR3 size: 15 residues. Trimming removed 0 bases from V and 1 base from J, with 6 bases in between. CDR3 region: CASSYSAGNTGELFF. The CDR3 region has the DNA TGTGCCAGCAGTTACTCGGCAGGGAACACCGGGGAGCTGTTTTTT.

The chain carries TRBV5-5 and TRBJ1-1, with TRBD1 matching 7 bases. The CDR3 spans 17 residues. V shed 4 bases, J shed 0 bases, and the junction held 12 bases outside the gene matches. CDR1 and CDR2 (germline): SGHKS, YYEKEE (reference sequence). CDR3 DNA: TGTGCCAGCAGCCGGCTAGGAGGGGGCAGGGTGAACACTGAAGCTTTCTTT. It encodes CASSRLGGGRVNTEAFF.

The rearrangement links TRBV6-1 to TRBJ2-7; D remains unclear. CDR3 length equals 13 residues. Germline CDR1 MNHNS, CDR2 SASEGT. V was clipped by 10 bases and J by 3 bases, with 16 bases between them. The CDR3 sequence is CATMVTPNYEQYF. The CDR3 DNA sequence: TGTGCCACCATGGTGACACCCAACTACGAGCAGTACTTC.

V usage is TRBV4-1 and J usage is TRBJ2-3; D gene unclear. Trimming took off 8 bases at V and 2 bases at J, with 5 bases between the two ends. The CDR3 extends over 11 amino acids. CDR1 is MGHRA, CDR2 YSYEKL, per germline. CDR3 nucleotides: TGCGCCAGCTCTTACACAGATACGCAGTATTTT. It specifies CASSYTDTQYF.

V usage is TRBV28 and J usage is TRBJ1-3; a weak D match, TRBD1 (6 bases). The V end lost 6 bases, the J end lost 3 bases, and 15 bases lay between the germline ends. Germline-derived CDR1 and CDR2 are MDHEN and SYDVKM. The CDR3 runs 15 residues. The CDR3, as DNA: TGTGCCAGCAGCCCGTCGGGGGCGGTTGGAAACACCATATATTTT. Translation gives CASSPSGAVGNTIYF. The complete variable domain, with remaining parts taken from reference TRBV28 and TRBJ1-3, reads DVKVTQSSRYLVKRTGEKVFLECVQDMDHENMFWYRQDPGLGLRLIYFSYDVKMKEKGDIPEGYSVSREKKERFSLILESASTNQTSMYLCASSPSGAVGNTIYFGEGSWLTVV.

The V and J genes are TRBV7-9 and TRBJ2-7; 8 bases map to TRBD1. CDR1 SEHNR and CDR2 FQNEAQ come from the germline V gene (reference sequence). The V and J ends lost 5 bases and 0 bases, in that order; junction bases with no gene match: 3. This CDR3 region has 14 residues. CDR3 amino acids: CASSIGQGSYEQYF. The CDR3 bases are TGTGCCAGCAGCATAGGACAGGGCTCCTACGAGCAGTACTTC.

The V and J genes are TRBV28 and TRBJ1-5, with TRBD1 identical over 11 bases. The trim removed 7 bases at V and 4 bases at J, leaving 6 bases unmatched. The CDR3 runs to 15 residues. The germline CDR1 and CDR2 sequences are MDHEN and SYDVKM. CDR3 in DNA: TGTGCCAGCAAGGTGAGGGACAGGGGGAATCAGCCCCAGCATTTT. Translation: CASKVRDRGNQPQHF.